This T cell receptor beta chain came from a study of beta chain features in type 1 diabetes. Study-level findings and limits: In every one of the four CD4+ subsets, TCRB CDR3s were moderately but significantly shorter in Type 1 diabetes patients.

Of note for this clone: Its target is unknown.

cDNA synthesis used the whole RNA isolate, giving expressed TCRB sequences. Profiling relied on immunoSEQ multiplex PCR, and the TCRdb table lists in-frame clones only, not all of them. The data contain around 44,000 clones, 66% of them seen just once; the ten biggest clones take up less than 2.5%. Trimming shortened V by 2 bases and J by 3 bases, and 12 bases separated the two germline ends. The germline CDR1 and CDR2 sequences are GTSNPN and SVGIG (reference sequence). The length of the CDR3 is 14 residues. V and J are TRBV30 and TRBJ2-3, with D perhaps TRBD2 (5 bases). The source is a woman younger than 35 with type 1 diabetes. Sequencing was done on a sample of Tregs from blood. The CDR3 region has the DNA TGTGCCTGGAGTCGAGGGCGAGTTACAGATACGCAGTATTTT. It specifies CAWSRGRVTDTQYF.